The 20 T cell receptor beta chains in this list originate from one sample, sequenced in a study of CD8+CD57+ T cells in acquired aplastic anemia (dated by TCRdb to 2017 to 2018). Patients chosen for sequencing had shown expansion of CD8+CD57+ cells by flow cytometry. The listed sequencing device is Illumina HiSeq 2000. Profiling of TCR beta VDJ combinations and CDR3 sequences used genomic DNA as the template. The raw public reads went through TCRdb reprocessing: fastp at Q25, MiXCR clone calling, in-frame beta chains kept. When rows share a CDR3 protein, they turn into one entry using the most common DNA and genes. This sample lists 260,000 or so distinct CDR3 sequences; around 82% were detected once. Approximately 40% of the sample lies in the top ten. The source material was sorted CD4+, CD8+, or CD8+CD57+ T cells (not recorded which) from PBMCs. The receptor source for this set is a human donor with aplastic anemia.

Regarding this clonotype: This CDR3 is missing its conserved last phenylalanine or tryptophan, likely due to a read error. The DNA is left out, because the CDR3 cannot be placed on it with certainty; the CDR3 is given as TCRdb lists it. This CDR3 reads CATSLGCSQGANVLRL. V gene TRBV15 combines with J gene TRBJ2-6. The CDR3 spans 16 amino acids, including both terminal residues. Germline V gene sequence: CDR1 LNHNV, CDR2 YYDKDF (reference sequence).

Worth noting for this clonotype: The junction differs from germline at one of its ends, possibly a read error. This chain links TRBV7-9 with TRBJ1-2; a possible D gene is TRBD1 (5 bases). CDR3 length equals 13 residues. Germline V gene data show CDR1 as SEHNR and CDR2 as FQNEAQ (reference sequence). CDR3 region: CASGDHMWRGHYF. The CDR3 region has the DNA TGTGCCAGTGGGGACCACATGTGGCGCGGCCACTACTTC.

As DNA, the CDR3 is TGTGCCACCAGCAGGGGCTCCAGCCGAGAGACGCAGTTCTTC. Its protein is CATSRGSSRETQFF. This rearrangement joins TRBV15 to TRBJ2-1; D remains ambiguous. Per the germline V gene, CDR1 is LNHNV and CDR2 is YYDKDF (reference sequence). The CDR3 covers 14 residues. With 3 bases removed from V and 12 bases from J, the gap between germline ends came to 18 bases. The entire variable domain, with the rest obtained from reference TRBV15 and TRBJ2-1, is as follows: DAMVIQNPRYQVTQFGKPVTLSCSQTLNHNVMYWYQQKSSQAPKLLFHYYDKDFNNEADTPDNFQSRRPNTSFCFLDIRSPGLGDTAMYLCATSRGSSRETQFFGPGTRLTVL.

The J gene is TRBJ1-1, the V gene TRBV7-2; no reliable D call. Germline CDR1 SGHTA, CDR2 FQGNSA. The V gene lost 0 bases and the J gene lost 5 bases, with 19 bases spanning the gap. The CDR3 totals 17 residues. CDR3 sequence reads: CASSLARTAPLATEAFF. DNA of the CDR3: TGTGCCAGCAGCTTAGCGAGGACTGCGCCCCTTGCTACTGAAGCTTTCTTT.

The chain is built from TRBV11-1 and TRBJ2-7; tentative D call: TRBD2 (5 bases). Between the trimmed V and J ends, which lost 5 bases and 3 bases, there was a span of 14 bases. The CDR3 has 14 residues. CDR1 and CDR2 (germline): SGHAT, FQDESV (reference sequence). The CDR3, as DNA: TGTGCCAGCAGCGGAGAGCGGATAGGCTACGAGCAGTACTTC. This encodes CASSGERIGYEQYF.

This clonotype has only one observation. The chain employs TRBV9 and TRBJ2-1; D assignment may be TRBD1 or TRBD2 (7 bases each). This CDR3 spans 16 amino acids. In germline, CDR1 is SGDLS, CDR2 YYNGEE. The V end was cut by 4 bases, the J end by 8 bases, with 22 bases between. This chain's CDR3 is CASSQGGGSCQDEQFF. CDR3 DNA: TGTGCCAGCAGCCAGGGGGGCGGGAGCTGTCAGGATGAGCAGTTCTTC.

The J gene is TRBJ1-1, the V gene TRBV11-3, with unresolved D. This CDR3 region has 17 residues. Germline lookup yields CDR1 SGHNT and CDR2 YENEEA. Trimming took 5 bases from V and 2 from J, leaving 21 bases between them. The CDR3 protein is CASSQDPREGGNTEAFF. The CDR3 DNA sequence: TGTGCCAGCAGCCAAGATCCAAGGGAGGGAGGAAACACTGAAGCTTTCTTT. Based on the CDR3 plus reference TRBV11-3 and TRBJ1-1, the full variable domain is EAGVVQSPRYKIIEKKQPVAFWCNPISGHNTLYWYLQNLGQGPELLIRYENEEAVDDSQLPKDRFSAERLKGVDSTLKIQPAELGDSAVYLCASSQDPREGGNTEAFFGQGTRLTVV.

This rearrangement joins TRBV5-6 to TRBJ2-7; no reliable D call. V was clipped by 5 bases and J by 5 bases, with 8 bases between them. This CDR3 contains 11 residues. CDR1 and CDR2 from the germline V gene are SGHDT and YYEEEE. The CDR3 reads CASSQANEQYF. The CDR3 DNA reads TGTGCCAGCAGTCAGGCTAACGAGCAGTACTTC.

The chain uses TRBV7-8 and TRBJ1-1, with D unclear. The CDR3 is 15 amino acids. CDR1 is SGHVS, CDR2 FQNEAQ, per germline. V was trimmed by 0 bases and J by 7 bases, leaving 15 bases between them. CDR3 DNA: TGTGCCAGCAGCTTAGCAGGCGGAGCCGATAATGAAGCTTTCTTT. Translation: CASSLAGGADNEAFF.

This clonotype was picked up one time. The chain is built from TRBV7-3 and TRBJ2-7; the match to TRBD1 covers 7 bases. The V and J ends lost 3 bases and 3 bases, in that order; junction bases with no gene match: 17. This CDR3 is built from 18 residues. Per germline, CDR1 SGHTA and CDR2 FQGTGA. CDR3 region: CASSFRPDGTALYYEQYV. CDR3 sequence (DNA): TGTGCCAGCAGCTTTCGTCCCGACGGGACAGCCCTTTACTACGAGCAGTACGTC.

The chain uses TRBV7-3 and TRBJ2-5; 8 bases align to TRBD2. The CDR3 length is 15 residues. Germline CDR1 is SGHTA and CDR2 is FQGTGA. J gave up 4 bases and V 6 bases, and 10 bases lay outside the gene matches. CDR3: CASSFSGDWGETQYF. The CDR3 region has the DNA TGTGCCAGCAGTTTTAGCGGGGATTGGGGAGAGACCCAGTACTTC.

The rearrangement uses TRBV7-2 and TRBJ1-2; a possible D gene is TRBD1 (5 bases). The CDR3 loop spans 16 amino acids. Deletions cut 1 base from V and 11 bases from J, with 23 bases between. The germline V gene has CDR1 SGHTA and CDR2 FQGNSA. The chain's CDR3 is CASSLVRERGEKLYTF. In DNA, the CDR3 is TGTGCCAGCAGCTTAGTGAGGGAAAGGGGTGAAAAACTGTACACCTTC.

The rearrangement links TRBV2 to TRBJ2-7; D is possibly TRBD2 (6 bases). Germline CDR1 and CDR2: SNHLY and FYNNEI. The CDR3 runs 16 residues. The V gene lost 3 bases and the J gene lost 9 bases, with 24 bases spanning the gap. CDR3 sequence (DNA): TGTGCCAGCAGTGAGTCGGGACTGGCGGGCCCCAATGCGCAGTACGTC. Its translation: CASSESGLAGPNAQYV.

This clonotype was observed a few times. V is TRBV5-4 and J is TRBJ1-6; D remains unclear. V gave up 2 bases and J gave up 8 bases, with 11 bases separating them. This CDR3 has 14 amino acids. Germline CDR1 reads SGHNT; CDR2 reads YYREEE (reference sequence). Here the CDR3 DNA reads TGTGCCAGCAGCTTTACTAGCGGGCATTCACCCCTCCACTTT. It yields the protein CASSFTSGHSPLHF.

The table lists this clonotype with a count of one. The chain links TRBV24-1 to TRBJ1-2; 9 positions agree with TRBD1. Germline lookup yields CDR1 KGHDR and CDR2 SFDVKD. With V trimmed by 4 bases and J by 5 bases, 10 bases remained unmatched. This CDR3 is 16 amino acids long. The DNA for the CDR3 is TGTGCCACCAGTGACAAGAAAACAGGGGGCGCATATGGCTACACCTTC. Translated, it gives CATSDKKTGGAYGYTF.

The chain uses TRBV7-8 and TRBJ2-3; 7 bases align to TRBD1. The trim removed 4 bases at V and 10 bases at J, leaving 14 bases unmatched. The V gene's germline CDR1 is SGHVS and CDR2 FQNEAQ. This CDR3 has 15 amino acids. For the CDR3, the DNA is TGTGCCAGCAGCTCCCGGGAAGGGGGCCATACTCCGCAGTATTTT. Translation: CASSSREGGHTPQYF.

The chain is built from TRBV2 and TRBJ2-5, with a weak D call TRBD2 (6 bases). With 3 bases removed from V and 4 bases from J, the gap between germline ends came to 9 bases. CDR1 and CDR2 (germline): SNHLY, FYNNEI. The CDR3 length is 13 residues. In DNA form, the CDR3 reads TGTGCCAGCAGTGATGGGGGGATAGAGACCCAGTACTTC. Its translation: CASSDGGIETQYF.

Concerning this clonotype: No conserved phenylalanine or tryptophan is present at the end of the CDR3, so a read error is the likely explanation. The DNA is left out, because the CDR3 cannot be placed on it with certainty; the CDR3 is given as TCRdb lists it. This rearrangement joins TRBV9 to TRBJ1-1; whether TRBD1, the table's D call, matches the DNA was not checked. Germline V CDR1 and CDR2: SGDLS, YYNGEE. 13 amino acids form the CDR3, both terminal residues included. The chain's CDR3 is CASGDAGDIQYFV.

This clonotype was counted once. Mismatch with germline at one junction end may stem from a read error. The gene calls are TRBV5-1 and TRBJ2-3, with D possibly being TRBD1 (5 bases). The CDR3 has 13 amino acids. CDR1 is SGHRS, CDR2 YFSETQ, per germline. The CDR3 here is CASSPFDREAQYF. The CDR3 nucleotides are TGTGCCAGCAGCCCTTTCGACAGAGAAGCGCAGTATTTT.

V is TRBV2 and J is TRBJ1-2, with TRBD1 as a possible D gene (6 bases). The V gene's germline CDR1 is SNHLY and CDR2 FYNNEI. The CDR3 totals 14 residues. Trimming left V 4 bases short and J 6 bases short, with 15 bases between. CDR3 residues: CASSVGQGMDGYTF. The CDR3 DNA sequence: TGTGCCAGCAGTGTTGGTCAGGGGATGGATGGCTACACCTTC.